This is a list of T cell receptor beta chains from one sample in a study of early T cells in non-severe SARS-CoV-2 infection. MiXCR, applied by TCRdb to the 5' RACE reads, yields one record per CDR3 protein. The data hold roughly 41,000 distinct CDR3 sequences, with 5% to 5.5% observed a single time. Sequenced here: whole blood, sampled at baseline. The receptor source for this set is an adult who was a healthcare worker with PCR-confirmed SARS-CoV-2 infection or an uninfected control (not recorded which). CDR3s include the opening cysteine and the closing phenylalanine or tryptophan. A D gene is named only where the DNA matches it firmly. Where a row states a size, it is once, few, many or the class of an expanded clone; other rows omit it.

d_gene	v_gene	abundance	j_gene	CDR3aa	CDR3nt
.	TRBV19	many	TRBJ1-5	CASSGRRDSTQPQHF	TGTGCCAGTAGTGGTCGTCGCGACAGCACTCAGCCCCAGCATTTT
TRBD1	TRBV28	many	TRBJ1-2	CASSVTGANYGYTF	TGTGCCAGCAGTGTCACAGGGGCAAACTATGGCTACACCTTC
.	TRBV11-2	many	TRBJ2-7	CASTKTGAYEQYF	TGTGCCAGCACCAAAACAGGCGCCTACGAGCAGTACTTC
TRBD1	TRBV3-1	.	TRBJ2-7	CASSRGQFRPYEQYF	TGTGCCAGCAGCCGGGGACAGTTTAGACCGTACGAGCAGTACTTC
TRBD2	TRBV11-2	many	TRBJ2-7	CASSPPGAGASYEQYF	TGTGCCAGCAGCCCACCCGGAGCGGGGGCCTCCTACGAGCAGTACTTC
.	TRBV10-3	few	TRBJ1-4	CAIGEQPNEKLFF	TGTGCCATCGGGGAGCAGCCTAATGAAAAACTGTTTTTT
.	TRBV3-1	many	TRBJ1-2	CASGISPNYGYTF	TGTGCCAGCGGGATCAGCCCTAACTATGGCTACACCTTC
TRBD2	TRBV9	.	TRBJ2-3	CASSVASTSMYTDTQYF	TGTGCCAGCAGCGTAGCTTCGACTAGCATGTACACAGATACGCAGTATTTT
TRBD1	TRBV19	many	TRBJ2-2	CASRDRVFTGELFF	TGTGCCAGTAGGGACAGGGTATTCACCGGGGAGCTGTTTTTT
.	TRBV29-1	few	TRBJ2-5	CSVEDPQTQYF	TGCAGCGTGGAAGATCCTCAGACCCAGTACTTC
.	TRBV27	many	TRBJ2-7	CASSSSVGPYEQYF	TGTGCCAGCAGTTCCTCTGTGGGCCCCTACGAGCAGTACTTC
.	TRBV5-1	many	TRBJ2-6	CASSSGGRAGANVLTF	TGCGCCAGCAGCTCGGGCGGTCGAGCTGGGGCCAACGTCCTGACTTTC
TRBD2	TRBV24-1	many	TRBJ2-3	CATSLAGGQTDTQYF	TGTGCCACCAGTCTAGCGGGAGGGCAGACAGATACGCAGTATTTT
TRBD2	TRBV7-8	many	TRBJ2-7	CASSLTSAAYEQYF	TGTGCCAGCAGCTTAACTAGCGCGGCCTACGAGCAGTACTTC
.	TRBV6-1	many	TRBJ2-7	CASLDVTYEQYF	TGTGCCAGTTTGGACGTCACCTACGAGCAGTACTTC
TRBD2	TRBV20-1	.	TRBJ2-7	CSAPGTTYYEQYF	TGCAGTGCTCCCGGGACTACTTACTACGAGCAGTACTTC
.	TRBV6-6	many	TRBJ2-7	CASSPLGRGGSYEQYF	TGTGCCAGCAGCCCCCTCGGGCGTGGGGGATCCTACGAGCAGTACTTC
TRBD1	TRBV18	many	TRBJ2-7	CASSPGQGSYEQYF	TGTGCCAGCTCACCCGGACAGGGCAGCTACGAGCAGTACTTC
TRBD2	TRBV30	.	TRBJ2-5	CAWSDGLAWETQYF	TGTGCCTGGAGTGACGGACTAGCCTGGGAGACCCAGTACTTC
.	TRBV20-1	many	TRBJ2-7	CSARGAGDIYEQYF	TGCAGTGCGCGTGGTGCAGGGGACATTTACGAGCAGTACTTC
.	TRBV2	.	TRBJ2-3	CASTGANAGNTQYF	TGTGCCAGCACTGGGGCTAACGCAGGCAATACGCAGTATTTT
TRBD2	TRBV6-4	many	TRBJ2-3	CASSSTSGSSSDTQYF	TGTGCCAGCAGCTCGACTAGCGGGAGTTCGTCAGATACGCAGTATTTT
TRBD1	TRBV11-2	.	TRBJ2-7	CASSLDKVLTGGDEQYF	TGTGCCAGCAGCTTAGATAAGGTTCTGACAGGGGGGGACGAGCAGTACTTC
.	TRBV6-5	many	TRBJ1-3	CASSYSSGETGNTIYF	TGTGCCAGCAGTTACTCGTCCGGGGAAACTGGAAACACCATATATTTT
.	TRBV7-2	many	TRBJ2-1	CASSQAAGLGANEQFF	TGTGCCAGCAGCCAGGCCGCGGGCCTCGGTGCCAATGAGCAGTTCTTC
TRBD1	TRBV19	many	TRBJ2-6	CASSIPGQGTGANVLTF	TGTGCCAGTAGTATCCCGGGACAGGGTACTGGGGCCAACGTCCTGACTTTC
TRBD2	TRBV20-1	many	TRBJ2-7	CSASPSGLTYEQYF	TGCAGTGCTAGCCCTAGCGGCCTTACCTACGAGCAGTACTTC
.	TRBV12-3/TRBV12-4	many	TRBJ1-1	CASSFFAVSTEAFF	TGTGCCAGCAGTTTCTTCGCGGTGAGCACTGAAGCTTTCTTT
.	TRBV11-1	many	TRBJ2-7	CASSPTLTGVQYEQYF	TGTGCCAGCAGCCCCACGTTGACGGGAGTCCAGTACGAGCAGTACTTC
.	TRBV29-1	many	TRBJ2-2	CSVASFANTGELFF	TGCAGCGTTGCCTCTTTCGCGAACACCGGGGAGCTGTTTTTT
.	TRBV12-3/TRBV12-4	many	TRBJ2-6	CASSLRGSGANVLTF	TGTGCCAGCAGTTTACGGGGGTCAGGGGCCAACGTCCTGACTTTC
.	TRBV29-1	many	TRBJ2-5	CSVERGRETQYF	TGCAGCGTTGAACGGGGGAGGGAGACCCAGTACTTC
.	TRBV3-1	.	TRBJ2-7	CASSRVYYEQYF	TGTGCCAGCAGCCGAGTATACTACGAGCAGTACTTC
.	TRBV27	many	TRBJ1-1	CASSPAGSLNTEAFF	TGTGCCAGCAGCCCAGCGGGCAGCTTGAACACTGAAGCTTTCTTT
TRBD2	TRBV28	few	TRBJ2-3	CASSFAGEWDTDTQYF	TGTGCCAGCAGCTTTGCGGGAGAATGGGACACAGATACGCAGTATTTT
.	TRBV7-9	.	TRBJ2-5	CASSVPLIETQYF	TGTGCCAGCAGCGTCCCCCTGATCGAGACCCAGTACTTC
.	TRBV2	many	TRBJ2-4	CASSELTAAKNIQYF	TGTGCCAGCAGCGAACTGACAGCAGCCAAAAACATTCAGTACTTC
TRBD2	TRBV29-1	many	TRBJ2-2	CSAHTGGRATGELFF	TGCAGCGCCCATACGGGGGGGAGAGCGACCGGGGAGCTGTTTTTT
.	TRBV10-3	.	TRBJ2-7	CAIKEGQVRSYEQYF	TGTGCCATCAAGGAAGGCCAAGTCCGTTCCTACGAGCAGTACTTC
.	TRBV27	many	TRBJ2-5	CASSFRDPRETQYF	TGTGCCAGCAGTTTCCGGGACCCGCGGGAGACCCAGTACTTC
.	TRBV30	many	TRBJ1-2	CAWSLSPRPTGGNYGYTF	TGTGCCTGGAGTCTCTCCCCCCGACCGACAGGTGGAAACTATGGCTACACCTTC
TRBD2	TRBV30	many	TRBJ2-2	CAWSNGRASVGELFF	TGTGCCTGGAGCAACGGGAGGGCCTCTGTCGGGGAGCTGTTTTTT
.	TRBV29-1	many	TRBJ2-5	CSVEAEGRETQYF	TGCAGCGTTGAAGCCGAGGGGCGGGAGACCCAGTACTTC
.	TRBV27	many	TRBJ2-7	CASKRATQTYEQYF	TGTGCCAGCAAGCGGGCTACGCAAACCTACGAGCAGTACTTC
.	TRBV29-1	.	TRBJ2-3	CSVQKGMTDTQYF	TGCAGCGTTCAGAAGGGGATGACAGATACGCAGTATTTT
.	TRBV6-1	many	TRBJ2-7	CASREQGTYEQYF	TGTGCCAGCAGGGAACAGGGAACCTACGAGCAGTACTTC
.	TRBV20-1	many	TRBJ1-5	CSANVASNQPQHF	TGCAGTGCTAATGTGGCTAGCAATCAGCCCCAGCATTTT
.	TRBV5-5	many	TRBJ1-6	CASSPTASHNSPLHF	TGTGCCAGCAGCCCGACAGCTTCACATAATTCACCCCTCCACTTT
.	TRBV20-1	many	TRBJ1-2	CSAIGGSDYGYTF	TGCAGTGCTATAGGGGGGTCTGATTATGGCTACACCTTC
.	TRBV6-6	many	TRBJ2-3	CASSYLSDGREDTDTQYF	TGTGCCAGCAGTTACTTAAGTGACGGCCGGGAAGACACAGATACGCAGTATTTT
.	TRBV12-3/TRBV12-4	many	TRBJ2-7	CASSGGRGVHEQYF	TGTGCCAGCAGTGGGGGGCGAGGGGTCCACGAGCAGTACTTC
TRBD2	TRBV11-2	many	TRBJ2-7	CASSAGGMAYEQYF	TGTGCCAGCAGCGCCGGGGGGATGGCCTACGAGCAGTACTTC
.	TRBV29-1	few	TRBJ2-5	CSVEDSRGETQYF	TGCAGCGTTGAAGATTCGAGAGGGGAGACCCAGTACTTC
.	TRBV3-1	many	TRBJ1-2	CASSQEARVDGYTF	TGTGCCAGCAGCCAAGAGGCCAGGGTCGATGGCTACACCTTC
.	TRBV28	many	TRBJ2-7	CASSLVGEQYF	TGTGCCAGCAGTTTAGTTGGGGAGCAGTACTTC
.	TRBV28	many	TRBJ2-1	CASSLLRQTYNEQFF	TGTGCCAGCAGTTTGTTAAGGCAGACCTACAATGAGCAGTTCTTC
TRBD1	TRBV6-6	few	TRBJ1-5	CASRLLLGQGNNQPQHF	TGTGCCAGCAGACTCCTGCTTGGACAGGGGAACAATCAGCCCCAGCATTTT
.	TRBV4-1	many	TRBJ2-5	CASSARDPETQYF	TGCGCCAGCAGCGCCAGGGACCCGGAGACCCAGTACTTC
.	TRBV20-1	medium-sized	TRBJ2-3	CSARGVGNADTQYF	TGCAGTGCTAGAGGCGTGGGCAACGCAGATACGCAGTATTTT